This T cell receptor (beta chain) derives from a study of identical twins. Germline CDR1 reads SGHAT; CDR2 reads FQDESV (reference sequence). The V segment lost 3 bases and the J segment 4 bases; nucleotides outside the gene matches: 15. The CDR3 totals 18 residues. TCRdb processed the 5' RACE reads anew with MiXCR; each CDR3 protein has one entry. The sample includes approximately 230,000 distinct CDR3 sequences, over 11% of them seen just once. This clonotype was observed at least ten times. This rearrangement joins TRBV11-1 to TRBJ2-3, with 8 bases identical to TRBD2. This receptor was identified in a woman between 18 and 30 years old in good health. Source material: memory (CD45RO+) T cells sorted from blood. The chain's CDR3 is CASSFWPTSSGSPDTQYF. The CDR3 DNA follows: TGTGCCAGCAGCTTTTGGCCCACGTCAAGCGGGAGTCCAGATACGCAGTATTTT.